This TCR beta chain was captured by sequencing in a study of blood T cell repertoires in COVID-19. In the study overall: T cells, B-cell-depleted T cells, or PBMCs supplied cDNA or gDNA.

Assay: immunoSEQ multiplex PCR; the TCRdb copy retains only in-frame clones and omits some. The sample records 180,000 or so clones, roughly 87% being singletons. The CDR3 has 16 amino acids. Germline CDR1 and CDR2: MNHEY and SVGAGI. V shed 2 bases and J shed 0 bases, with 14 bases lying between them. The participants were between about 18 and 90 years old and came from about two dozen US areas. Participants were placed into cohorts based on the clinical history they reported. This sequence was found in a human donor with acute COVID-19. The donor label of this sample is uncertain. The sample consisted of PBMCs or T cells enriched from blood (not recorded which). This sequence joins TRBV6-5 and TRBJ2-7, with TRBD2 as a possible D gene (7 bases). In DNA form, the CDR3 reads TGTGCCAGCAGTTACACTGGGCGGGGGCTCTCCTACGAGCAGTACTTC. It translates to CASSYTGRGLSYEQYF.